The sequence of this TCR beta chain was determined in a study of blood T cell repertoires in COVID-19. As for the study in general: Sites in the United States, Italy and Spain provided acute and convalescent COVID-19 samples.

In the original workflow: It was from reference gene primer amplification that nucleated cell counts were estimated. Libraries were prepared by immunoSEQ multiplex PCR; TCRdb keeps only in-frame clonotypes and omits some of them. V and J calls plus clone size are reproduced from that table; the DNA served to infer D and trimming. The data show 200,000 to 250,000 clones, with roughly 80% seen just once and roughly 1.8% held by the top ten. The sequence was collected from a man aged 60 to 75 who had recovered from COVID-19. Material for sequencing was PBMCs or T cells enriched from blood (not recorded which).

CDR3 loop: CASSQELRGYQPQHF. CDR3 nucleotide sequence: TGCGCCAGCAGCCAAGAGTTGAGAGGGTATCAGCCCCAGCATTTT. The chain combines TRBV4-3 with TRBJ1-5; D gene ambiguous. The V end lost 0 bases, the J end lost 5 bases, and 11 bases lay between the germline ends. This CDR3 is built from 15 residues. In germline, CDR1 is LGHNA, CDR2 YSLEER.